These T cell receptor beta chains were read from a single sample in a study of T cell responses to AZD1222 COVID-19 vaccine. The protocol was immunoSEQ multiplex PCR, while the TCRdb copy is restricted to in-frame clones and leaves out a portion. The table includes approximately 100,000 clones, approximately 86% detected once. This specimen consisted of peripheral blood, obtained on day 0 of MenACWY control vaccination. These receptors originate from an adult in good health. The CDR3 runs from the conserved cysteine through the conserved F or W. The order of the fields is V gene, J gene, D gene, clone size, CDR3 protein, CDR3 DNA. D genes are given only for firm matches. Size is omitted from some rows. Given values are once, few, many or a class for expanded clones.

TRBV19	TRBJ1-4	.	.	CASSSRGGTNEKLFF	TGTGCCAGTAGTTCTCGGGGGGGAACTAATGAAAAACTGTTTTTT
TRBV24-1	TRBJ1-2	.	.	CATSPSGTAGYTF	TGTGCCACCAGTCCCTCCGGGACGGCGGGCTACACCTTC
TRBV14	TRBJ1-6	TRBD1	.	CASSQRGAGGSPLHF	TGTGCCAGCAGCCAACGTGGGGCAGGGGGTTCACCCCTCCACTTT
TRBV7-2	TRBJ1-4	.	once	CASSLSRGDEKLFF	TGTGCCAGCAGCCTGAGTAGGGGAGATGAAAAACTGTTTTTT
TRBV7-3	TRBJ1-2	.	once	CASPAYPSRVYGYTF	TGTGCCAGCCCAGCTTACCCGAGCAGGGTCTATGGCTACACCTTC
TRBV6-6	TRBJ2-7	.	.	CASSSGHLYEQYF	TGTGCCAGCAGTTCGGGACACCTCTACGAGCAGTACTTC
TRBV11-2	TRBJ1-2	.	.	CASSLDLGGANYGYTF	TGTGCCAGCAGCTTAGATCTTGGGGGAGCTAACTATGGCTACACCTTC
TRBV7-2	TRBJ1-2	.	.	CASSPGGGYGYTF	TGTGCCAGCAGCCCCGGCGGGGGGTATGGCTACACCTTC
TRBV19	TRBJ2-7	TRBD1	.	CASSDRDRRFYEQYF	TGTGCCAGTAGTGACCGGGACAGGAGATTCTACGAGCAGTACTTC
TRBV12-3/TRBV12-4	TRBJ2-2	.	.	CASSLQNTGELFF	TGTGCCAGCAGTTTACAGAACACCGGGGAGCTGTTTTTT
TRBV15	TRBJ1-3	.	few	CATSRDRGSGNTIYF	TGTGCCACCAGCAGAGATAGGGGCAGCGGAAACACCATATATTTT
TRBV3-1/TRBV3-2	TRBJ1-2	.	once	CASSPTGAFGYTF	TGTGCCAGCAGCCCAACGGGGGCGTTCGGCTACACCTTC
TRBV30	TRBJ2-1	TRBD2	.	CAGTSGHNEQFF	TGTGCCGGGACTAGCGGTCACAATGAGCAGTTCTTC
TRBV24-1	TRBJ2-3	.	.	CATEPDWTDTQYF	TGTGCCACCGAGCCGGACTGGACAGATACGCAGTATTTT
TRBV28	TRBJ1-1	.	once	CASRPGDTEAFF	TGTGCCAGCAGACCCGGGGACACTGAAGCTTTCTTT
TRBV4-3	TRBJ1-6	.	.	CAPSQGGGHGANVPLHF	TGCGCCCCCAGCCAAGGGGGGGGGCATGGTGCTAATGTACCCCTCCACTTT
TRBV28	TRBJ2-7	.	.	CASSYSSRDEQYF	TGTGCCAGCAGCTACTCGAGCCGGGACGAGCAGTACTTC
TRBV2	TRBJ1-5	.	.	CASSAGFQPQHF	TGTGCCAGCAGTGCAGGGTTTCAGCCCCAGCATTTT
TRBV10-2	TRBJ2-7	.	.	CASSVQRDVSEQYF	TGCGCCAGCAGTGTCCAGAGGGACGTCTCCGAGCAGTACTTC
TRBV18	TRBJ1-4	.	.	CASVSQENEKLFF	TGTGCCAGCGTGAGCCAGGAGAATGAAAAACTGTTTTTT
TRBV28	TRBJ1-2	.	.	CASSLFSAGNYGYTF	TGTGCCAGCAGTTTATTTTCGGCAGGGAACTATGGCTACACCTTC
TRBV19	TRBJ1-2	TRBD1	once	CASSLGQGRYTF	TGTGCCAGTAGTCTCGGACAGGGACGCTACACCTTC
TRBV2	TRBJ2-7	.	.	CASSEATGSGYEQYF	TGTGCCAGCAGTGAAGCGACGGGGTCCGGCTACGAGCAGTACTTC
TRBV11-2	TRBJ1-5	TRBD1	few	CASSKDREGNQPQHF	TGTGCCAGCAGCAAGGACAGGGAAGGCAACCAGCCCCAGCATTTT
TRBV5-4	TRBJ2-1	.	.	CASSLGGSGAVYNEQFF	TGTGCCAGCAGCTTGGGAGGGTCAGGTGCCGTTTACAATGAGCAGTTCTTC
TRBV7-9	TRBJ1-4	.	.	CASSLANSWTTNEKLFF	TGTGCCAGCAGCTTAGCGAACTCGTGGACAACTAATGAAAAACTGTTTTTT
TRBV6-2/TRBV6-3	TRBJ1-1	TRBD1	.	CASSYQDRGNTEAFF	TGTGCCAGCAGTTATCAGGACAGGGGGAACACTGAAGCTTTCTTT
TRBV6-5	TRBJ1-5	.	.	CASSYYSGDQPQHF	TGTGCCAGCAGTTACTACTCAGGCGATCAGCCCCAGCATTTT
TRBV24-1	TRBJ2-3	TRBD1	.	CATSDPRQGMSTDTQYF	TGTGCCACCAGTGACCCGAGACAGGGAATGAGCACAGATACGCAGTATTTT
TRBV6-2/TRBV6-3	TRBJ2-7	.	.	CASSDRYEQYF	TGTGCCAGCAGTGACAGATACGAGCAGTACTTC
TRBV7-8	TRBJ1-6	.	.	CASSRRIPGRNSPLHF	TGTGCCAGCAGCCGGAGGATCCCGGGACGTAATTCACCCCTCCACTTT
TRBV7-2	TRBJ2-5	.	.	CASSLVPETQYF	TGTGCCAGCAGCTTAGTACCAGAGACCCAGTACTTC
TRBV15	TRBJ2-7	.	once	CATSRVLNAAYEQYF	TGTGCCACCAGCAGAGTACTTAACGCTGCGTACGAGCAGTACTTC
TRBV18	TRBJ2-2	TRBD1	.	CASSPQSPGTGNTGELFF	TGTGCCAGCTCACCTCAGTCTCCCGGGACAGGGAACACCGGGGAGCTGTTTTTT
TRBV7-3	TRBJ2-2	.	few	CASTADGGNTGELFF	TGTGCCAGCACAGCGGACGGAGGAAACACCGGGGAGCTGTTTTTT
TRBV28	TRBJ1-5	.	.	CASSFAGEITGVGNQPQHF	TGTGCCAGCAGTTTCGCGGGGGAGATTACGGGTGTTGGCAATCAGCCCCAGCATTTT
TRBV30	TRBJ2-2	.	.	CAWSVFTGELFF	TGTGCCTGGAGTGTCTTCACCGGGGAGCTGTTTTTT
TRBV5-8	TRBJ1-1	TRBD1	.	CASSWDRGNTEAFF	TGTGCCAGCAGCTGGGACAGGGGGAACACTGAAGCTTTCTTT
TRBV7-2	TRBJ1-5	.	.	CASSLDGSNQPQHF	TGTGCCAGCAGCTTAGATGGGAGCAATCAGCCCCAGCATTTT
TRBV7-9	TRBJ1-5	.	.	CASSLVIGPVNQPQHF	TGTGCCAGCAGCTTAGTAATTGGACCCGTAAATCAGCCCCAGCATTTT